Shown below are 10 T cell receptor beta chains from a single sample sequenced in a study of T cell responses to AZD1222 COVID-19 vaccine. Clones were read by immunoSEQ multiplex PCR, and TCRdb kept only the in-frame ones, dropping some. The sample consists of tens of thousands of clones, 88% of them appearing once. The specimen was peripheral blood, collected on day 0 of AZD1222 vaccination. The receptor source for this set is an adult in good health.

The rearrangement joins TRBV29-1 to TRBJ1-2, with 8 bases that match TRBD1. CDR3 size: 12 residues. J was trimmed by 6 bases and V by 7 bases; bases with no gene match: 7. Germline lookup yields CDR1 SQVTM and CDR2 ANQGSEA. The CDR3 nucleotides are TGCAGCGGGGGGGGACAGGACAATGGCTACACCTTC. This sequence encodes CSGGGQDNGYTF.

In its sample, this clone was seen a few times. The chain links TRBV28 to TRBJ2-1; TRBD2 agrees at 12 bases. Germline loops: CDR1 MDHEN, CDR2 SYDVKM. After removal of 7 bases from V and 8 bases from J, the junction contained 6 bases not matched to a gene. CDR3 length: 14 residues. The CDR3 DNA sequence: TGTGCCAGCAATCGACTAGCGGGAGCCTATGAGCAGTTCTTC. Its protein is CASNRLAGAYEQFF.

CDR3 sequence: CATSRAAYEQYF. The DNA for the CDR3 is TGTGCCACCAGCAGAGCGGCCTACGAGCAGTACTTC. The chain combines TRBV15 with TRBJ2-7, with unresolved D. The V and J ends lost 1 base and 2 bases respectively, with 3 bases between them. The CDR3 extends over 12 amino acids. CDR1 is LNHNV, CDR2 YYDKDF, per germline (reference sequence).

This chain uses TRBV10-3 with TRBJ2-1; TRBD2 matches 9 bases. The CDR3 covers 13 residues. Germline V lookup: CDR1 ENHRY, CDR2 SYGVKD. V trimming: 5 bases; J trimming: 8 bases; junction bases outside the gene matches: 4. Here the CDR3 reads CAISPTSGDEQFF. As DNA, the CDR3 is TGTGCCATCAGTCCGACTAGCGGAGATGAGCAGTTCTTC.

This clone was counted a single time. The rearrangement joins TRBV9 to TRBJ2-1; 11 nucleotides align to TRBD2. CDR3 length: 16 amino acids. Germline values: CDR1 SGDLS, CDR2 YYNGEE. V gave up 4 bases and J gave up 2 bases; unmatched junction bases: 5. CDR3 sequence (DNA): TGTGCCAGCAGCCTCGGGACTAGCGGTACCTACAATGAGCAGTTCTTC. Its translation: CASSLGTSGTYNEQFF.

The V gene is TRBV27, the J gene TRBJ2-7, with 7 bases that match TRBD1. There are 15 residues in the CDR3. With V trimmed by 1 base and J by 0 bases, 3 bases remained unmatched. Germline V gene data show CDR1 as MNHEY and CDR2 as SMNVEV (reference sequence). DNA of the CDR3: TGTGCCAGCAGTTTATTAGGGGGCTCCTCCTACGAGCAGTACTTC. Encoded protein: CASSLLGGSSYEQYF.

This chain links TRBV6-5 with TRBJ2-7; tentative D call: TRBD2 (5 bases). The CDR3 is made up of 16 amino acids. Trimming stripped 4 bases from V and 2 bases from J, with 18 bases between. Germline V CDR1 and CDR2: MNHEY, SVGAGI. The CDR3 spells CASSLVRGGSAYEQYF. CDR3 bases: TGTGCCAGCAGTTTGGTTAGAGGCGGGTCGGCCTACGAGCAGTACTTC.

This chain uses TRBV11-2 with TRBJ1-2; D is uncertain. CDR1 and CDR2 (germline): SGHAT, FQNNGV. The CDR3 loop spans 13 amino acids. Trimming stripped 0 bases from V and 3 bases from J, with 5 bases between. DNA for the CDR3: TGTGCCAGCAGCTTAGAGGGAGACTATGGCTACACCTTC. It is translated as CASSLEGDYGYTF.

The CDR3 coding sequence is TGTGCCAGTAGTAGCGGGACTAGCGGGGGGTACGAGCAGTACTTC. Translating gives CASSSGTSGGYEQYF. The gene calls are TRBV19 and TRBJ2-7; 15 bases are shared with TRBD2. Germline V gene sequence: CDR1 LNHDA, CDR2 SQIVND (reference sequence). This CDR3 is 15 amino acids long. After removal of 4 bases from V and 4 bases from J, the junction contained 2 bases not matched to a gene.

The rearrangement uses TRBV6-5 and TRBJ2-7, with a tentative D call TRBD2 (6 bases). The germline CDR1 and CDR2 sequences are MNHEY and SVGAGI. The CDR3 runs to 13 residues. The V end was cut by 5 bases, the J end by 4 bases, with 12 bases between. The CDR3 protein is CASSRQLAYEQYF. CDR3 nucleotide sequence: TGTGCCAGCAGTCGCCAACTAGCTTACGAGCAGTACTTC.